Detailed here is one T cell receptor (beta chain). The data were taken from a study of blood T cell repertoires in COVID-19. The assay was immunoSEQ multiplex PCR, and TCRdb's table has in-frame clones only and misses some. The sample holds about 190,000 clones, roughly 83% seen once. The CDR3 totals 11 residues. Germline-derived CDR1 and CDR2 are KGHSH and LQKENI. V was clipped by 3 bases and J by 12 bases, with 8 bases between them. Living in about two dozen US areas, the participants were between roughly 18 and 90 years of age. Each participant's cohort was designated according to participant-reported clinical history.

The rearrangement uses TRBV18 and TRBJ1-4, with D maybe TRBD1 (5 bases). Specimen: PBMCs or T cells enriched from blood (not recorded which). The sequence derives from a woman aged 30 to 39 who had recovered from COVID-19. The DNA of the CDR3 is TGTGCCAGCTCACCGGGGCAGGAACTGTTTTTT. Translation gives CASSPGQELFF.